This T cell receptor (beta chain) was recorded in a study of blood T cell repertoires in COVID-19. Per the original data handling: Cell counts per sample came from amplifying reference gene primers. Using immunoSEQ multiplex PCR, the repertoire was profiled, and TCRdb retains in-frame clones only, with some absent. For V, J and clone size, that table is used; D and trimming come from the DNA. The sample yields around 230,000 clones, about 85% seen once. After removal of 6 bases from V and 0 bases from J, the junction contained 3 bases not matched to a gene. The CDR3 loop spans 14 amino acids. Germline values: CDR1 SGHTS, CDR2 YDEGEE. Two negative PCRs, clearance, or symptom resolution had been documented for recovered Cohort 3 donors. This clone was seen a single time.

V gene TRBV5-8 combines with J gene TRBJ2-1, with 7 bases aligning to TRBD1. The sequenced sample was PBMCs or T cells enriched from blood (not recorded which). This clonotype originated in a woman aged 25-40 years who had recovered from COVID-19. CDR3 nucleotides: TGTGCCAGCAATCGGGACAGCTCCTACAATGAGCAGTTCTTC. It is translated as CASNRDSSYNEQFF. Supplemented by reference TRBV5-8 and TRBJ2-1, the full variable domain reads EAGVTQSPTHLIKTRGQQATLRCSPISGHTSVYWYQQALGLGLQFLLWYDEGEERNRGNFPPRFSGRQFPNYSSELNVNALELEDSALYLCASNRDSSYNEQFFGPGTRLTVL.